A single sample gave rise to the 18 T cell receptor beta chains below, sequenced in a study of blood T cell repertoires in COVID-19. TCRdb's table, derived via immunoSEQ multiplex PCR, lists solely in-frame clones and lacks some. Among approximately 500,000 clones listed, 85% to 90% were seen once. Specimen: peripheral blood. The receptors were gathered from a woman between 50 and 59 years old with COVID-19, enrolled during active disease.

The rearrangement joins TRBV18 to TRBJ2-2; 7 nucleotides agree with TRBD1. J was trimmed by 5 bases and V by 5 bases; bases with no gene match: 2. Germline CDR1 and CDR2: KGHSH and LQKENI. There are 13 residues in the CDR3. The CDR3 protein is CASSRQGTGELFF. CDR3 DNA sequence: TGTGCCAGCTCAAGACAGGGAACCGGGGAGCTGTTTTTT.

This clone was seen a handful of times. The gene calls are TRBV10-3 and TRBJ1-6; 11 bases match TRBD1. The length of the CDR3 is 15 residues. Germline V gene data show CDR1 as ENHRY and CDR2 as SYGVKD. Trimming cost V 3 bases and J 10 bases; bases outside gene matches: 5. This CDR3 reads CAISDRDRGYSPLHF. The CDR3, as DNA: TGTGCCATCAGTGACCGGGACAGGGGGTACTCACCCCTCCACTTT.

This chain uses TRBV10-3 with TRBJ2-1, with 10 nucleotides matching TRBD1. The CDR3 spans 15 residues. V dropped 2 bases and J dropped 5; count of bases not matched to a gene: 3. CDR1 and CDR2 from the germline V gene are ENHRY and SYGVKD. The CDR3 DNA reads TGTGCCATCAGTGAGGGACAGGGGGTTAACAATGAGCAGTTCTTC. Protein product: CAISEGQGVNNEQFF.

The chain carries TRBV5-5 and TRBJ1-4; unclear D gene. Trimming removed 3 bases at V and 8 bases at J, with 11 bases between. The CDR3 is 13 residues long. CDR1 and CDR2 from the germline V gene are SGHKS and YYEKEE (reference sequence). Here the CDR3 reads CASSSPREEKLFF. DNA for the CDR3: TGTGCCAGCAGCTCCCCGCGGGAAGAAAAACTGTTTTTT.

The genes are TRBV28 and TRBJ1-1; 7 nucleotides align to TRBD1. Germline values: CDR1 MDHEN, CDR2 SYDVKM. The J segment lost 2 bases and the V segment lost 0 bases, leaving 3 bases of the junction unmatched. This CDR3 has 15 residues. CDR3 bases: TGTGCCAGCAGTTTATGGGAGGGGGCCAACACTGAAGCTTTCTTT. Translating gives CASSLWEGANTEAFF.

The V call is TRBV14, the J call TRBJ2-3, with TRBD1 identical over 9 bases. V lost 0 bases to trimming and J lost 1 base; unmatched junction nucleotides: 5. There are 17 residues in the CDR3. CDR1 and CDR2 from the germline V gene are SGHDN and FVKESK. CDR3 DNA: TGTGCCAGCAGCCAAGATCAGCGACAGGGGGGCACAGATACGCAGTATTTT. This encodes CASSQDQRQGGTDTQYF. The variable domain in full, with the rest retrieved from reference TRBV14 and TRBJ2-3, is EAGVTQFPSHSVIEKGQTVTLRCDPISGHDNLYWYRRVMGKEIKFLLHFVKESKQDESGMPNNRFLAERTGGTYSTLKVQPAELEDSGVYFCASSQDQRQGGTDTQYFGPGTRLTVL.

The chain couples TRBV9 to TRBJ1-5; D gene ambiguous. Germline V gene sequence: CDR1 SGDLS, CDR2 YYNGEE. V dropped 4 bases and J dropped 3 bases, with 14 bases sitting between them. The CDR3 has 15 residues. For the CDR3, the DNA is TGTGCCAGCAGCCCGAGCTTCGCGGTCAATCAGCCCCAGCATTTT. This encodes CASSPSFAVNQPQHF.

The chain joins TRBV27 to TRBJ2-7, with D possibly matching TRBD1 (5 bases). Germline assignment: CDR1 MNHEY and CDR2 SMNVEV (reference sequence). This CDR3 has 17 residues. The V gene lost 3 bases and the J gene lost 0 bases, with 18 bases spanning the gap. The CDR3 DNA sequence: TGTGCCAGCAGTTTCTCGAATGGGGCAGTCGACTCCTACGAGCAGTACTTC. Its protein product is CASSFSNGAVDSYEQYF.

In its sample, this clone was seen a few times. The gene calls are TRBV19 and TRBJ1-1; D remains unclear. The V end was cut by 7 bases, the J end by 3 bases, with 15 bases between. CDR1 is LNHDA, CDR2 SQIVND, per germline (reference sequence). CDR3 size: 14 residues. CDR3 sequence (DNA): TGTGCCAGTAAGGTACGGGAGTGGGACACTGAAGCTTTCTTT. It codes for CASKVREWDTEAFF.

The chain carries TRBV9 and TRBJ2-5; tentative D call: TRBD2 (6 bases). CDR3 length: 13 amino acids. Per the germline V gene, CDR1 is SGDLS and CDR2 is YYNGEE. V dropped 3 bases and J dropped 4 bases, with 10 bases sitting between them. CDR3 protein: CASSADYSETQYF. CDR3 sequence (DNA): TGTGCCAGCAGCGCGGACTACTCAGAGACCCAGTACTTC.

V gene TRBV28 combines with J gene TRBJ2-6; TRBD1 matches at 7 bases. With V trimmed by 2 bases and J by 0 bases, 7 bases remained unmatched. The germline CDR1 and CDR2 sequences are MDHEN and SYDVKM. This CDR3 is 18 amino acids long. The CDR3, as DNA: TGTGCCAGCAGTTTAACCCCTGGGACAGCCTCTGGGGCCAACGTCCTGACTTTC. This gives the protein CASSLTPGTASGANVLTF.

The chain employs TRBV18 and TRBJ2-1; TRBD1 aligns across 7 bases. This CDR3 spans 16 amino acids. Unmatched junction bases numbered 7, after V lost 3 bases and J lost 2 bases. Per the germline V gene, CDR1 is KGHSH and CDR2 is LQKENI. This CDR3 reads CASSPPDRVTYNEQFF. CDR3 DNA sequence: TGTGCCAGCTCACCCCCCGACAGGGTTACCTACAATGAGCAGTTCTTC.

This chain joins TRBV29-1 and TRBJ1-1; 9 nucleotides align to TRBD1. Germline V CDR1 and CDR2: SQVTM, ANQGSEA. CDR3 length: 16 residues. The trim removed 1 base at V and 2 bases at J, leaving 8 bases unmatched. The CDR3 spells CSVEVRTGGGNTEAFF. The CDR3 nucleotides read TGCAGCGTTGAAGTTCGAACAGGGGGCGGAAACACTGAAGCTTTCTTT.

The J gene is TRBJ1-1, the V gene TRBV5-6; 7 nucleotides agree with TRBD1. The V and J ends lost 2 bases and 4 bases, in that order; junction bases with no gene match: 11. This CDR3 comprises 16 residues. The germline V gene encodes CDR1 SGHDT and CDR2 YYEEEE. CDR3 DNA sequence: TGTGCCAGCAGCTTAACTCCGGGACAGATGTTCACTGAAGCTTTCTTT. Amino acids: CASSLTPGQMFTEAFF.

Of note for this clone: The sample carries other DNA sequences with the same CDR3. The CDR3 protein is CASSLRGQNTDTQYF. The CDR3 nucleotides read TGTGCCAGCAGCTTACGAGGGCAGAACACAGATACGCAGTATTTT. The rearrangement links TRBV11-2 to TRBJ2-3; a possible D gene is TRBD2 (5 bases). The CDR3 spans 15 residues. The germline V gene has CDR1 SGHAT and CDR2 FQNNGV. The V end lost 2 bases, the J end lost 2 bases, and 11 bases lay between the germline ends.

There are a few counts of this clone. The rearrangement links TRBV28 to TRBJ1-6, with D perhaps TRBD1 (6 bases). In germline, CDR1 is MDHEN, CDR2 SYDVKM. The CDR3 has 16 amino acids. V gave up 8 bases and J gave up 3 bases, with 17 bases separating them. The CDR3 DNA sequence: TGTGCCAGCGGATATCAACAGGGAATCTATAATTCACCCCTCCACTTT. This encodes CASGYQQGIYNSPLHF.

Remarks on this clone: Other DNA variants within this sample encode the same CDR3. The gene calls are TRBV19 and TRBJ1-1, with a possible D match to TRBD1 (5 bases). The germline gives CDR1 LNHDA, CDR2 SQIVND (reference sequence). With 5 bases removed from V and 3 bases from J, the gap between germline ends came to 10 bases. The CDR3 has 13 residues. The CDR3 coding sequence is TGTGCCAGTAGTTCAACGGGGGACACTGAAGCTTTCTTT. Translated: CASSSTGDTEAFF. Full variable domain (rest looked up from reference TRBV19 and TRBJ1-1): DGGITQSPKYLFRKEGQNVTLSCEQNLNHDAMYWYRQDPGQGLRLIYYSQIVNDFQKGDIAEGYSVSREKKESFPLTVTSAQKNPTAFYLCASSSTGDTEAFFGQGTRLTVV.

The chain is built from TRBV19 and TRBJ2-3, with D possibly matching TRBD2 (5 bases). Trimming pared 5 bases from V and 5 bases from J, leaving 8 bases between. This CDR3 is 12 amino acids long. Germline-derived CDR1 and CDR2 are LNHDA and SQIVND (reference sequence). CDR3 loop: CASSRREDTQYF. DNA of the CDR3: TGTGCCAGTAGTCGCCGGGAAGATACGCAGTATTTT.